The source of this T cell receptor beta chain is a study of blood T cell repertoires in COVID-19. On the study more broadly: Both acute and convalescent COVID-19 samples were obtained from the United States, Italy and Spain. PBMCs, B-cell-depleted T cells, or T cells were the source of the cDNA or gDNA that made up the material.

The junction had 9 bases not matched to a gene; V was cut back by 5 bases and J by 4 bases. CDR1 is MNHEY and CDR2 is SMNVEV in the germline V gene (reference sequence). The CDR3 is 18 residues long. Authors' analysis steps: Estimated nucleated cell counts came from reference gene primer amplification. The repertoire was sequenced with immunoSEQ multiplex PCR; TCRdb's copy has only in-frame clones and lacks some. D and trimming were read from the DNA, whereas the V and J calls and clone size are those reported in that table. This table has over 15,000 clones, 75% to 85% appearing once. The clonotype originates from a man older than 75 with acute or convalescent COVID-19. What was sequenced was peripheral blood. The chain employs TRBV27 and TRBJ2-2, with 14 bases fitting TRBD2. The chain's CDR3 is CASSLGTSGGISTGELFF. In DNA form, the CDR3 reads TGTGCCAGCAGTCTAGGGACTAGCGGGGGAATAAGCACCGGGGAGCTGTTTTTT.